This T cell receptor (beta chain) comes out of a study of blood T cell repertoires in COVID-19. TCRdb's table, derived via immunoSEQ multiplex PCR, lists solely in-frame clones and lacks some. The sample has fewer than 180,000 clones; roughly 82% are singletons. The CDR3 is 14 residues long. CDR1 is SSHAT, CDR2 FNYEAQ, per germline (reference sequence). In regard to this clone: A read error may account for a junction end that differs from germline.

V is TRBV7-7 and J is TRBJ2-1; possible D gene TRBD1, 5 bases. The receptor's source is a man in his sixties or seventies with acute or convalescent COVID-19. Sequenced input: peripheral blood. The CDR3 here is CASSLGQAYNEQFF. The CDR3 nucleotides are TGTGCTAGCAGCTTGGGGCAGGCCTACAATGAGCAGTTCTTC.